The rows below give T cell receptor beta chains drawn from one sample of a study of blood T cell repertoires in COVID-19. Clones were read by immunoSEQ multiplex PCR, and TCRdb kept only the in-frame ones, dropping some. The profile shows 75,000 or so clones, 84% of them singletons. Sequences were obtained from peripheral blood. The source of these receptors is a man aged 50 to 60 with acute or convalescent COVID-19. Each CDR3 is given with its conserved first and last residue. Each record gives: V gene, J gene, D gene, clone size, CDR3 DNA, CDR3 protein. The D gene is left open where the match is weak. The size of a clone is reported for some rows only, either as once, few or many, or as a class for expanded clones.

V gene: TRBV27; J gene: TRBJ1-5; D gene: TRBD1; clone size: .; CDR3 DNA: TGTGCCAGCAGTTTAGGACAGGGAAGCAATCAGCCCCAGCATTTT; CDR3 protein: CASSLGQGSNQPQHF
V gene: TRBV28; J gene: TRBJ1-4; D gene: .; clone size: .; CDR3 DNA: TGTGCCAGCAGCCCTCGGGACGGACGGTCAACAGCGGGTTTT; CDR3 protein: CASSPRDGRSTAGF
V gene: TRBV9; J gene: TRBJ2-5; D gene: .; clone size: .; CDR3 DNA: TGTGCCAGCAGCGTAGGTCTCCACAGCGCCCGACTAGTCTCAGAGACCCAGTACTTC; CDR3 protein: CASSVGLHSARLVSETQYF
V gene: TRBV10-1; J gene: TRBJ1-4; D gene: TRBD1; clone size: .; CDR3 DNA: TGCGCCAGCAGTGACGGCAGGGGGAATGAAAAACTGTTTTTT; CDR3 protein: CASSDGRGNEKLFF
V gene: TRBV27; J gene: TRBJ2-7; D gene: TRBD1; clone size: .; CDR3 DNA: TGTGCCAGCAGCCTATGGACAGGTAGCTCCTACGAGCAGTACTTC; CDR3 protein: CASSLWTGSSYEQYF
V gene: TRBV9; J gene: TRBJ2-6; D gene: TRBD1; clone size: .; CDR3 DNA: TGTGCCAGCAGCGTATCAGGGACAGGGAGTTATGGGGCCAACGTCCTGACTTTC; CDR3 protein: CASSVSGTGSYGANVLTF
V gene: TRBV11-2; J gene: TRBJ2-1; D gene: TRBD2; clone size: .; CDR3 DNA: TGTGCCAGCAGCTTGCGGAACCCCGGGACTAGCTACAATGAGCAGTTCTTC; CDR3 protein: CASSLRNPGTSYNEQFF
V gene: TRBV7-2; J gene: TRBJ2-7; D gene: .; clone size: .; CDR3 DNA: TGTGCCAGCAGCTTGAGGACAGTCTCCTACGAGCAGTACTTC; CDR3 protein: CASSLRTVSYEQYF
V gene: TRBV3-1/TRBV3-2; J gene: TRBJ1-6; D gene: TRBD1; clone size: .; CDR3 DNA: TGTGCCAGCAGCCCGACAGGGGGCTTTAATTCACCCCTCCACTTT; CDR3 protein: CASSPTGGFNSPLHF
V gene: TRBV24-1; J gene: TRBJ2-1; D gene: TRBD2; clone size: .; CDR3 DNA: TGTGCCACCAGGGCGGCTAGCGGAAACTACAATGAGCAGTTCTTC; CDR3 protein: CATRAASGNYNEQFF
V gene: TRBV12-3/TRBV12-4; J gene: TRBJ1-2; D gene: TRBD1; clone size: .; CDR3 DNA: TGTGCCAGCACCAGGACAGGCTATGGCTACACCTTC; CDR3 protein: CASTRTGYGYTF
V gene: TRBV5-1; J gene: TRBJ2-2; D gene: TRBD1; clone size: .; CDR3 DNA: TGCGCCAGCAGCTTGTATTGGCGAAGGGGGCGCAACACCGGGGAGCTGTTTTTT; CDR3 protein: CASSLYWRRGRNTGELFF
V gene: TRBV3-1/TRBV3-2; J gene: TRBJ2-2; D gene: .; clone size: .; CDR3 DNA: TGTGCCAGCAGCAGTACTAGCCCCGGGGAGCTGTTTTTT; CDR3 protein: CASSSTSPGELFF
V gene: TRBV2; J gene: TRBJ2-5; D gene: .; clone size: .; CDR3 DNA: TGTGCCAGCAAGGCAGGCGGGGAGACCCAGTACTTC; CDR3 protein: CASKAGGETQYF
V gene: TRBV10-3; J gene: TRBJ1-2; D gene: TRBD1; clone size: .; CDR3 DNA: TGTGCCATCAGTGAGAGACAGGGGGCCTCCGGCTACACCTTC; CDR3 protein: CAISERQGASGYTF
V gene: TRBV18; J gene: TRBJ1-1; D gene: TRBD1; clone size: once; CDR3 DNA: TGTGCCAGCTCACCACGAGGGTCAGGGGGTCCTTTGTCGGCTGAAGCTTTCTTT; CDR3 protein: CASSPRGSGGPLSAEAFF
V gene: TRBV9; J gene: TRBJ1-2; D gene: TRBD1; clone size: .; CDR3 DNA: TGTGCCAGCAGCCCCCAACCCCCGGACAGGGCCCTCTTTCGTTATGGCTACACCTTC; CDR3 protein: CASSPQPPDRALFRYGYTF
V gene: TRBV7-7; J gene: TRBJ2-2; D gene: TRBD2; clone size: .; CDR3 DNA: TGTGCCAGCAGGTCCGGGACTAGCGGGGGGGCGTGGACCGGGGAGCTGTTTTTT; CDR3 protein: CASRSGTSGGAWTGELFF
V gene: TRBV21-1; J gene: TRBJ1-5; D gene: .; clone size: .; CDR3 DNA: TGTGCCAGCAGCAAAGTTTGGGGAGATACGTTGTATAGCAATCAGCCCCAGCATTTT; CDR3 protein: CASSKVWGDTLYSNQPQHF
V gene: TRBV2; J gene: TRBJ1-4; D gene: .; clone size: few; CDR3 DNA: TGTGCCAGCATCAACGCCCTACAGGGAAGGGGTGAAAAACTGTTTTTT; CDR3 protein: CASINALQGRGEKLFF
V gene: TRBV18; J gene: TRBJ1-3; D gene: .; clone size: .; CDR3 DNA: TGTGCCAGCTCACCCCGACCAGAGACAACGGGAAACACCATATATTTT; CDR3 protein: CASSPRPETTGNTIYF
V gene: TRBV27; J gene: TRBJ1-2; D gene: .; clone size: .; CDR3 DNA: TGTGCCAGCAGTTTAGGGGCTGGGTTTAGGTATGGCTACACCTTC; CDR3 protein: CASSLGAGFRYGYTF
V gene: TRBV13; J gene: TRBJ2-5; D gene: TRBD2; clone size: .; CDR3 DNA: TGTGCCAGCAGCTCTCTCTCTCCCCCAGCGGGAGGACAAGAGACCCAGTACTTC; CDR3 protein: CASSSLSPPAGGQETQYF
V gene: TRBV5-4; J gene: TRBJ2-7; D gene: TRBD1; clone size: .; CDR3 DNA: TGTGCCAGCAGCTTGTGGACAGGGGTTGACGAGCAGTACTTC; CDR3 protein: CASSLWTGVDEQYF
V gene: TRBV19; J gene: TRBJ1-5; D gene: TRBD1; clone size: .; CDR3 DNA: TGTGCCAGTAGTACCTTGACAGGGTGGAGCAATCAGCCCCAGCATTTT; CDR3 protein: CASSTLTGWSNQPQHF
V gene: TRBV27; J gene: TRBJ2-7; D gene: .; clone size: once; CDR3 DNA: TGTGCCAGCAGTTTATCCCCCGCGGGATTCTACGAGCAGTACTTC; CDR3 protein: CASSLSPAGFYEQYF
V gene: TRBV6-5; J gene: TRBJ1-1; D gene: .; clone size: .; CDR3 DNA: TGTGCCAGCAGTTATTGGGCGAACACTGAAGCTTTCTTT; CDR3 protein: CASSYWANTEAFF
V gene: TRBV7-2; J gene: TRBJ1-5; D gene: TRBD1; clone size: .; CDR3 DNA: TGTGCCAGCAGCTTAGACAGGGGAAGCAATCAGCCCCAGCATTTT; CDR3 protein: CASSLDRGSNQPQHF
V gene: TRBV7-9; J gene: TRBJ1-4; D gene: .; clone size: .; CDR3 DNA: TGTGCCAGCAGTCGGAGCGCAACTAATGAAAAACTGTTTTTT; CDR3 protein: CASSRSATNEKLFF
V gene: TRBV9; J gene: TRBJ1-1; D gene: .; clone size: .; CDR3 DNA: TGTGCCAGCAGCGCGACAGGGAACACTGAAGCTTTCTTT; CDR3 protein: CASSATGNTEAFF
V gene: TRBV12-3/TRBV12-4; J gene: TRBJ1-4; D gene: .; clone size: once; CDR3 DNA: TGTGCCAGCAGTACAGGGATTAATGAAAAACTGTTTTTT; CDR3 protein: CASSTGINEKLFF
V gene: TRBV5-4; J gene: TRBJ2-5; D gene: TRBD2; clone size: .; CDR3 DNA: TGTGCCAGCAGCTTGGTTGCTAGCGGACAAGAGACCCAGTACTTC; CDR3 protein: CASSLVASGQETQYF
V gene: TRBV29-1; J gene: TRBJ1-2; D gene: .; clone size: .; CDR3 DNA: TGCAGCGTTGTTGGCAGTAACTATGGCTACACCTTC; CDR3 protein: CSVVGSNYGYTF
V gene: TRBV2; J gene: TRBJ1-1; D gene: .; clone size: .; CDR3 DNA: TGTGCCAGCAGTGATCAGGGCCTCATGAACACTGAAGCTTTCTTT; CDR3 protein: CASSDQGLMNTEAFF
V gene: TRBV6-1; J gene: TRBJ1-4; D gene: .; clone size: .; CDR3 DNA: TGTGCCAGCAGTGAAGGTGGGGGGTCTAATGAAAAACTGTTTTTT; CDR3 protein: CASSEGGGSNEKLFF
V gene: TRBV3-1/TRBV3-2; J gene: TRBJ1-5; D gene: TRBD1; clone size: .; CDR3 DNA: TGTGCCAGCAGCCGGACAGGCAGGGGCAATCAGCCCCAGCATTTT; CDR3 protein: CASSRTGRGNQPQHF
V gene: TRBV7-3; J gene: TRBJ2-1; D gene: .; clone size: many; CDR3 DNA: TGTGCCAGCAGCTCCCGGGGTCCGCAGTTCTTC; CDR3 protein: CASSSRGPQFF